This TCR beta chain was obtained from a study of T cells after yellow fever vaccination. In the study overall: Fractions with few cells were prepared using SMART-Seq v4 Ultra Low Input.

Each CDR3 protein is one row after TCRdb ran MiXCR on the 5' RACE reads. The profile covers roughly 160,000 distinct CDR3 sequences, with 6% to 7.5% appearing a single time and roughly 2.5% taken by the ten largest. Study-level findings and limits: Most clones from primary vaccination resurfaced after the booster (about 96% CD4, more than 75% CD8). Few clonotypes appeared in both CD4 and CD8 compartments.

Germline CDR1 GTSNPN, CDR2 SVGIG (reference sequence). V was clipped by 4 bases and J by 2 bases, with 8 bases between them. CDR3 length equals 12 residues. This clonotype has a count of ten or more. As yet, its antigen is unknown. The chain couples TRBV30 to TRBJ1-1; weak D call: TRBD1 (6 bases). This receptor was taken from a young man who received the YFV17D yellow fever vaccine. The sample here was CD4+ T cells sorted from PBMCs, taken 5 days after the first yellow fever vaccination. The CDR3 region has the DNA TGTGCCTGGACAGGGGACAACACTGAAGCTTTCTTT. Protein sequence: CAWTGDNTEAFF.